This T cell receptor beta chain is drawn from a study of T cell changes during pregnancy in multiple sclerosis. Sequencing used immunoSEQ multiplex PCR; TCRdb keeps in-frame clones, though not all of them. The repertoire includes roughly 40,000 clones, 90% of them detected once, and over 0.4% sits in the top ten. Trimming took 3 bases from V and 5 from J; bases not matched to a gene: 3. The CDR3 covers 13 residues. The germline gives CDR1 GTSNPN, CDR2 SVGIG (reference sequence). The clonotype originates from a female donor in good health, enrolled as a control in a pregnancy study. Sequencing was performed on CD4+ T cells from peripheral blood mononuclear cells, taken in the first trimester of pregnancy. This rearrangement joins TRBV30 to TRBJ2-2; 7 bases fit TRBD1. This CDR3 is CAWRGQTTGELFF. Written as DNA, the CDR3 is TGTGCCTGGAGGGGACAGACTACCGGGGAGCTGTTTTTT.